Listed here are 28 T cell receptor beta chains from one sample, sequenced in a study of blood T cell repertoires in COVID-19. The repertoire was sequenced with immunoSEQ multiplex PCR; TCRdb's copy has only in-frame clones and lacks some. Of 200,000 to 300,000 clones in the sample, roughly 88% were seen once. Sequenced material: PBMCs or T cells enriched from blood (not recorded which). These receptors came from a woman between 40 and 55 years old with acute COVID-19.

The chain carries TRBV7-9 and TRBJ1-2, with 8 bases matching TRBD1. Germline-derived CDR1 and CDR2 are SEHNR and FQNEAQ (reference sequence). V lost 3 bases to trimming and J lost 6 bases; unmatched junction nucleotides: 3. This CDR3 is 13 amino acids long. CDR3 loop: CASSFRGLDGYTF. The CDR3 DNA reads as TGTGCCAGCAGCTTCAGGGGGCTCGATGGCTACACCTTC.

This clone was seen more than once but under ten times. The CDR3 sequence is CASSLPRTSETYNEQFF. The CDR3 DNA follows: TGTGCCAGCAGCTTACCCCGGACTAGCGAGACATACAATGAGCAGTTCTTC. The V gene is TRBV7-9, the J gene TRBJ2-1; 9 bases match TRBD2. The trim removed 2 bases at V and 4 bases at J, leaving 9 bases unmatched. CDR1 is SEHNR, CDR2 FQNEAQ, per germline (reference sequence). The length of the CDR3 is 17 residues.

V is TRBV27 and J is TRBJ1-2; the D is unclear. CDR1 is MNHEY, CDR2 SMNVEV, per germline (reference sequence). Trimming stripped 5 bases from V and 6 bases from J, with 16 bases between. CDR3 size: 14 residues. The CDR3 DNA reads as TGTGCCAGCAGTCGTACTGGCGGGCGGCATGGCTACACCTTC. Translated: CASSRTGGRHGYTF.

The chain carries TRBV18 and TRBJ1-1, with D unclear. This CDR3 has 14 amino acids. Germline loops: CDR1 KGHSH, CDR2 LQKENI. Trimming shortened V by 1 base and J by 4 bases, and 10 bases separated the two germline ends. DNA of the CDR3: TGTGCCAGCTCACCACTCCACGCAGGCACTGAAGCTTTCTTT. This sequence encodes CASSPLHAGTEAFF.

The rearrangement joins TRBV6-5 to TRBJ2-7; the match to TRBD1 covers 7 bases. The germline V gene has CDR1 MNHEY and CDR2 SVGAGI. Trimming cost V 0 bases and J 4 bases; bases outside gene matches: 6. The CDR3 is 15 amino acids. The CDR3, as DNA: TGTGCCAGCAGTTACTCGGGCAGGGGGAAGTACGAGCAGTACGTC. This sequence encodes CASSYSGRGKYEQYV.

V gene TRBV30 combines with J gene TRBJ1-1; D is unclear. There are 14 residues in the CDR3. Deletions cut 5 bases from V and 7 bases from J, with 20 bases between. Per germline, CDR1 GTSNPN and CDR2 SVGIG (reference sequence). The CDR3 here is CAWRGLSLAGEAFF. The CDR3 DNA follows: TGTGCCTGGCGGGGATTGTCCTTGGCTGGTGAAGCTTTCTTT.

V is TRBV24-1 and J is TRBJ2-5; a possible D gene is TRBD1 (5 bases). V was pared by 5 bases and J by 5 bases, with 11 bases between. From germline, CDR1 is KGHDR and CDR2 SFDVKD. The CDR3 spans 13 residues. DNA of the CDR3: TGTGCCACCAGTGGTGGGGCTCAGGAGACCCAGTACTTC. Translation gives CATSGGAQETQYF.

The chain carries TRBV30 and TRBJ1-5; possible D gene TRBD1, 6 bases. CDR3 length equals 13 residues. Trimming removed 2 bases at V and 7 bases at J, with 12 bases between. CDR1 and CDR2 (germline): GTSNPN, SVGIG (reference sequence). CDR3 region: CAWSRQGRQPQHF. Here the CDR3 DNA reads TGTGCCTGGAGTAGGCAGGGGAGACAGCCCCAGCATTTT.

The sample holds one count of this clone. One end of the junction does not line up with germline, which may come from a read error. The chain uses TRBV9 and TRBJ2-3; D may be TRBD1 (6 bases). Germline V gene data show CDR1 as SGDLS and CDR2 as YYNGEE. The CDR3 contains 13 residues. CDR3 nucleotide sequence: TGTGCCAGCAGCGCAAGGACAGACTCCTTAGCACGATTT. Translated, it gives CASSARTDSLARF.

This clone appeared a single time. The rearrangement joins TRBV7-2 to TRBJ2-1, with D possibly being TRBD1 (6 bases). V dropped 7 bases and J dropped 2 bases, with 15 bases sitting between them. The CDR3 loop spans 15 amino acids. CDR1 and CDR2 (germline): SGHTA, FQGNSA. The CDR3 bases are TGTGCCAGCATCCATCGTGGGGGCCCCTACAATGAGCAGTTCTTC. It translates to CASIHRGGPYNEQFF. The whole variable domain, remainder taken from reference TRBV7-2 and TRBJ2-1, is GAGVSQSPSNKVTEKGKDVELRCDPISGHTALYWYRQSLGQGLEFLIYFQGNSAPDKSGLPSDRFSAERTGGSVSTLTIQRTQQEDSAVYLCASIHRGGPYNEQFFGPGTRLTVL.

The chain carries TRBV4-3 and TRBJ1-2; perhaps TRBD1 as D (6 bases). Germline loops: CDR1 LGHNA, CDR2 YSLEER. V dropped 0 bases and J dropped 4 bases, with 18 bases sitting between them. This CDR3 contains 17 residues. This CDR3 is CASSQDVSGQWGYGYTF. In DNA form, the CDR3 reads TGCGCCAGCAGCCAAGATGTATCCGGACAGTGGGGCTATGGCTACACCTTC.

V is TRBV5-1 and J is TRBJ2-3, with D possibly being TRBD1 (5 bases). The CDR3 is made up of 16 amino acids. V shed 4 bases and J shed 0 bases, with 15 bases lying between them. The germline V gene encodes CDR1 SGHRS and CDR2 YFSETQ. This chain's CDR3 is CASSPGILFSTDTQYF. The CDR3 DNA reads TGCGCCAGCAGCCCAGGGATACTGTTTAGCACAGATACGCAGTATTTT.

CDR3: CASSQETGTNSPLHF. The CDR3 DNA reads as TGTGCCAGCAGCCAAGAAACAGGGACCAATTCACCCCTCCACTTT. The gene calls are TRBV3-1 (or the pseudogene TRBV3-2) and TRBJ1-6; a weak D match, TRBD1 (6 bases). The germline V gene encodes CDR1 LGHDT and CDR2 YNNKEL (reference sequence). CDR3 length: 15 residues. V was clipped by 0 bases and J by 7 bases, with 10 bases between them.

CDR3: CASSWGQGAISPLHF. The CDR3 bases are TGTGCCAGTAGTTGGGGGCAGGGGGCGATTTCACCCCTCCACTTT. This rearrangement joins TRBV19 to TRBJ1-6; the match to TRBD1 covers 8 bases. Unmatched junction bases numbered 9, after V lost 5 bases and J lost 9 bases. Germline CDR1 reads LNHDA; CDR2 reads SQIVND (reference sequence). CDR3 length: 15 residues. Full variable domain (remainder filled in from reference TRBV19 and TRBJ1-6): DGGITQSPKYLFRKEGQNVTLSCEQNLNHDAMYWYRQDPGQGLRLIYYSQIVNDFQKGDIAEGYSVSREKKESFPLTVTSAQKNPTAFYLCASSWGQGAISPLHFGNGTRLTVT.

The gene calls are TRBV14 and TRBJ1-5; D is possibly TRBD1 (5 bases). The CDR3 is 14 residues long. V was clipped by 3 bases and J by 2 bases, with 8 bases between them. Germline loops: CDR1 SGHDN, CDR2 FVKESK. CDR3 sequence: CASSHGGGNQPQHF. DNA of the CDR3: TGTGCCAGCAGCCATGGGGGGGGCAATCAGCCCCAGCATTTT. Together with reference TRBV14 and TRBJ1-5, the CDR3 gives the full variable domain: EAGVTQFPSHSVIEKGQTVTLRCDPISGHDNLYWYRRVMGKEIKFLLHFVKESKQDESGMPNNRFLAERTGGTYSTLKVQPAELEDSGVYFCASSHGGGNQPQHFGDGTRLSIL.

The V gene is TRBV7-9, the J gene TRBJ1-1, with D possibly matching TRBD1 (6 bases). V shed 5 bases and J shed 4 bases, with 14 bases lying between them. Germline CDR1 SEHNR, CDR2 FQNEAQ (reference sequence). CDR3 size: 14 residues. CDR3: CASSPKRGGTEAFF. In DNA, the CDR3 is TGTGCCAGCAGCCCTAAACGAGGGGGCACTGAAGCTTTCTTT.

V usage is TRBV19 and J usage is TRBJ1-1; D gene unclear. Trimming stripped 3 bases from V and 0 bases from J, with 20 bases between. Looked up from germline, CDR1 is LNHDA and CDR2 is SQIVND (reference sequence). This CDR3 comprises 18 residues. CDR3 DNA sequence: TGTGCCAGTAGTATCCCGGGGAGGCTTCGGACCCTGAACACTGAAGCTTTCTTT. Translation: CASSIPGRLRTLNTEAFF.

The rearrangement uses TRBV5-1 and TRBJ2-1, with TRBD2 matching over 8 bases. This CDR3 is 16 amino acids long. V dropped 4 bases and J dropped 0; count of bases not matched to a gene: 6. CDR1 is SGHRS and CDR2 is YFSETQ in the germline V gene. The CDR3 sequence is CASSGGGHISYNEQFF. The CDR3 nucleotides read TGCGCCAGCAGCGGCGGGGGGCACATCTCCTACAATGAGCAGTTCTTC.

The CDR3 DNA reads as TGCGCCAGCAGTTCACGTCAACAGGGTAGTCCTAACTATGGCTACACCTTC. It translates to CASSSRQQGSPNYGYTF. The chain carries TRBV23-1 and TRBJ1-2; possible D gene TRBD1, 6 bases. TRBV23-1 is flagged as an ORF with uncertain function. Trimming left V 5 bases short and J 0 bases short, with 19 bases between. This CDR3 comprises 17 residues.

The genes are TRBV7-2 and TRBJ1-6; D gene unclear. Germline V lookup: CDR1 SGHTA, CDR2 FQGNSA. This CDR3 comprises 16 residues. V lost 5 bases to trimming and J lost 0 bases, with 11 bases between them. CDR3 sequence: CASSPTGSSYNSPLHF. CDR3 nucleotide sequence: TGTGCCAGCAGCCCCACCGGGAGCTCCTATAATTCACCCCTCCACTTT.

This rearrangement joins TRBV11-2 to TRBJ1-1; perhaps TRBD1 as D (5 bases). This CDR3 is built from 15 residues. The germline gives CDR1 SGHAT, CDR2 FQNNGV. V was trimmed by 1 base and J by 0 bases, leaving 9 bases between them. Here the CDR3 reads CASSLGQSLNTEAFF. The CDR3 bases are TGTGCCAGCAGCTTAGGACAGTCCTTGAACACTGAAGCTTTCTTT. The entire variable domain, with the rest obtained from reference TRBV11-2 and TRBJ1-1, is as follows: EAGVAQSPRYKIIEKRQSVAFWCNPISGHATLYWYQQILGQGPKLLIQFQNNGVVDDSQLPKDRFSAERLKGVDSTLKIQPAKLEDSAVYLCASSLGQSLNTEAFFGQGTRLTVV.

The rearrangement uses TRBV10-3 and TRBJ1-1; 10 nucleotides match TRBD1. The CDR3 is 14 amino acids. Unmatched junction bases numbered 6, after V lost 6 bases and J lost 5 bases. Looked up from germline, CDR1 is ENHRY and CDR2 is SYGVKD. This CDR3 reads CAIRPGQGGTEAFF. Written as DNA, the CDR3 is TGTGCCATCAGACCTGGACAGGGGGGAACTGAAGCTTTCTTT.

In its sample, this clone was seen once. The chain links TRBV10-2 to TRBJ2-2; 13 nucleotides agree with TRBD2. Germline CDR1 is WSHSY and CDR2 is SAAADI. V shed 7 bases and J 7 bases; nucleotides not matched to a gene: 9. The CDR3 is 16 amino acids. The CDR3: CASKVTSGRAGGELFF. The CDR3 nucleotides are TGCGCCAGCAAAGTCACTAGCGGGAGGGCCGGCGGGGAGCTGTTTTTT.

CDR3 nucleotides: TGTGCCAGCAGTGATGACAGGAGGGGCTACACCTTC. Translation gives CASSDDRRGYTF. The chain uses TRBV2 and TRBJ1-2; a weak D match, TRBD1 (6 bases). V lost 3 bases to trimming and J lost 8 bases, with 10 bases between them. This CDR3 has 12 amino acids. Germline V gives CDR1 SNHLY, CDR2 FYNNEI.

This chain connects TRBV24-1 to TRBJ2-3; no clear D. Germline lookup yields CDR1 KGHDR and CDR2 SFDVKD. The CDR3 consists of 13 residues. The ends were cut back, 3 bases at V and 5 bases at J, with 8 bases in the middle. The CDR3 here is CATSDTQVDTQYF. For the CDR3, the DNA is TGTGCCACCAGTGATACCCAGGTAGATACGCAGTATTTT.

The genes are TRBV19 and TRBJ1-4, with D possibly being TRBD1 (6 bases). CDR1 and CDR2 (germline): LNHDA, SQIVND (reference sequence). V was shortened by 3 bases and J by 6 bases, with 11 bases between the two germline ends. The CDR3 sequence is 14 residues long. CDR3 bases: TGTGCCAGTAGTATTGGGGGCCAGGATGAAAAACTGTTTTTT. This translates into CASSIGGQDEKLFF.

V gene TRBV2 combines with J gene TRBJ2-7, with D possibly TRBD1 on 6 matching bases. There are 15 residues in the CDR3. Trimming left V 5 bases short and J 0 bases short, with 14 bases between. The germline V gene has CDR1 SNHLY and CDR2 FYNNEI. CDR3 residues: CASSLLGGFSYEQYF. CDR3 in DNA: TGTGCCAGCAGTCTCCTAGGGGGTTTCTCCTACGAGCAGTACTTC.

This clone was observed once. V and J are TRBV24-1 and TRBJ1-2; D is unclear. There are 11 residues in the CDR3. V was shortened by 4 bases and J by 6 bases, with 5 bases between the two germline ends. Germline values: CDR1 KGHDR, CDR2 SFDVKD. CDR3 sequence (DNA): TGTGCCACCAGTGAATCAAATGGCTACACCTTC. It yields the protein CATSESNGYTF.